Listed below are T cell receptor beta chains from one sample, sequenced in a study of T cell repertoires in cytomegalovirus infection. Each CDR3 protein is one row after TCRdb ran MiXCR on the reads. The sample records 200,000 to 300,000 distinct CDR3 sequences, roughly an eighth being singletons. Source material: PBMCs. The source is a human donor in good health (CMV status not recorded). Some clones in this sample may be carry-over from other donors' samples. Each CDR3 is given with its conserved first and last residue. A D gene is named only where the DNA matches it firmly. Only some rows state a clone size, as once, few, many or a class for expanded clones.

j_call d_call clone_size v_call cdr3_nt cdr3_aa
TRBJ2-1 NA many TRBV7-2 TGTGCCAGCAGCTTAGCGGCGGGGCAACCCGGCCATGAGCAGTTCTTC CASSLAAGQPGHEQFF
TRBJ2-3 TRBD1 few TRBV2 TGTGCCAGCAGGCCCCGACAGGGGTCGACGCAGTATTTT CASRPRQGSTQYF
TRBJ2-7 NA NA TRBV29-1 TGCAGCGTTGTCGGGGACATAGGGTACGAGCAGTACTTC CSVVGDIGYEQYF
TRBJ2-7 NA NA TRBV5-1 TGCGCCAGCAGCTTGGGGACAGACTCCTACGAGCAGTACTTC CASSLGTDSYEQYF
TRBJ2-7 TRBD1 NA TRBV14 TGTGCCAGCAGCCAAGACGGGACAGGGATCTTTGGGGAGCAGTACTTC CASSQDGTGIFGEQYF
TRBJ1-5 NA many TRBV6-2/TRBV6-3 TGTGCCAGCAGATTCGACAACAGCAATCAGCCCCAGCATTTT CASRFDNSNQPQHF
TRBJ1-2 NA NA TRBV20-1 TGCAGTGCTAGTGCGACCGGGAACGAAAAACTATATGGCTACACCTTC CSASATGNEKLYGYTF
TRBJ2-2 TRBD2 many TRBV7-3 TGTGCCAGCAGCTCGGCTAGCGGGAACACCGGGGAGCTGTTTTTT CASSSASGNTGELFF
TRBJ2-2 NA NA TRBV4-3 TGCGCCAGCAGCCAAACCGAAGGGCCCGGGGAGCTGTTTTTT CASSQTEGPGELFF
TRBJ2-1 TRBD2 few TRBV20-1 TGCAGTGCTACAAGAGGGCTAGCGGACAATGAGCAGTTCTTC CSATRGLADNEQFF
TRBJ2-1 TRBD2 few TRBV20-1 TGCAGTGCTAGTGGGACGGGGGGGCTACAAGAGCAGTTCTTC CSASGTGGLQEQFF
TRBJ1-2 NA few TRBV20-1 TGCAGTGCTAGAGCTACACAGAGGACGGGCCAGCACACCTTC CSARATQRTGQHTF
TRBJ2-6 TRBD1 NA TRBV5-1 TGCGCCAGCAGCTTTCACCAGGGGGCGGATGGGGCCAACGTCCTGACTTTC CASSFHQGADGANVLTF
TRBJ2-1 NA NA TRBV6-6 TGTGCCAGCAGTGGAGAAATGAGCTCCTACAATGAGCAGTTCTTC CASSGEMSSYNEQFF
TRBJ2-2 TRBD2 many TRBV7-2 TGTGCCAGCAGCTCGGGACTAGCGGGCGCCGGGGAGCTGTTTTTT CASSSGLAGAGELFF
TRBJ1-5 NA many TRBV7-6 TGTGCCAGCAGCTTTAAGGGGCAGGATCAGCCCCAGCATTTT CASSFKGQDQPQHF
TRBJ2-7 NA few TRBV28 TGTGCCAGCAGAGAACTGGGGGAGCAGTACTTC CASRELGEQYF
TRBJ2-2 NA NA TRBV20-1 TGCAGTGCTGAACGGGGAAAACGGACCGGGGAGCTGTTTTTT CSAERGKRTGELFF
TRBJ1-1 TRBD1 NA TRBV12-3/TRBV12-4 TGTGCCAGCGGACCGGGACAGGGAATGGGGAACGCTGAAGCTTTCTTT CASGPGQGMGNAEAFF
TRBJ2-7 NA many TRBV6-6 TGTGCCAGCAGTACGGGGCAGGTTGTCGACGAGCAGTACTTC CASSTGQVVDEQYF
TRBJ1-5 TRBD1 NA TRBV5-4 TGTGCCAGCAGCTCACAGGGGGTTGGCAATCAGCCCCAGCATTTT CASSSQGVGNQPQHF
TRBJ1-1 TRBD1 few TRBV6-2/TRBV6-3 TGTGCCAGCAGTTATTTGGCGACAGGGTCTGAAGCTTTCTTT CASSYLATGSEAFF
TRBJ2-7 NA many TRBV7-2 TGTGCCAGCAGACCCTACACGGGAGACCGCTACGAGCAGTACTTC CASRPYTGDRYEQYF
TRBJ2-1 TRBD1 once TRBV7-9 TGTGCCAGCAGCTCCAGGGGGCGGGAACGGCCCCAGGGTGAGCAGTTCTTC CASSSRGRERPQGEQFF
TRBJ1-5 NA many TRBV12-3/TRBV12-4 TGTGCCAGCAGTTTAGACCCGCATCAGCCCCAGCATTTT CASSLDPHQPQHF
TRBJ1-1 NA many TRBV19 TGTGCCAGTAGTAGGACAGTGATTGGTGAAGCTTTCTTT CASSRTVIGEAFF
TRBJ1-6 TRBD1 NA TRBV11-2 TGTGCCAGCAGCTTGACAGGGCGGTGGGATTCACCCCTCCACTTT CASSLTGRWDSPLHF
TRBJ2-7 TRBD1 many TRBV6-6 TGTGCCAGCAGTTACCAGGGGACAGGGGGCTACGAGCAGTACTTC CASSYQGTGGYEQYF
TRBJ2-7 TRBD1 many TRBV7-2 TGTGCCAGCAGCTTGTTCCCGGGACAGTTCTACGAGCAGTACTTC CASSLFPGQFYEQYF
TRBJ2-1 TRBD2 many TRBV7-2 TGTGCCAGCAGCTTAGAAGGGACTAGCGGCCAAAATGAGCAGTTCTTC CASSLEGTSGQNEQFF
TRBJ1-2 NA many TRBV7-3 TGTGCCAGCAGCCCGAACCCCGGGACACTCAAGGGAGGCTACACCTTC CASSPNPGTLKGGYTF
TRBJ1-2 NA few TRBV9 TGTGCCAGCAGCGTAGACGCAGGGGCTCGTGGCTACACCTTC CASSVDAGARGYTF
TRBJ2-2 TRBD2 NA TRBV7-6 TGTGCCAGCAGCTTCGGGACTAGCGGGAGGTCCGGGGAGCTGTTTTTT CASSFGTSGRSGELFF
TRBJ2-1 TRBD1 few TRBV25-1 TGTGCCAGCACCTCGGACAGGGAAAGGGAGCAGTTCTTC CASTSDREREQFF
TRBJ2-1 NA many TRBV7-6 TGTGCCAGCAGCTTAACGGCCTCGGGCAATGAGCAGTTCTTC CASSLTASGNEQFF
TRBJ1-2 NA many TRBV12-3/TRBV12-4 TGTGCCAGCAGTTTAGGGCGCACTTGGTCGGACTATGGCTACACCTTC CASSLGRTWSDYGYTF
TRBJ2-7 NA many TRBV7-8 TGTGCCAGCAGCTTAGCGACCTACTACGAGCAGTACTTC CASSLATYYEQYF
TRBJ2-3 TRBD1 few TRBV18 TGTGCCAGCTCACCTATCCCCGGGACAGGGGGCACAGATACGCAGTATTTT CASSPIPGTGGTDTQYF
TRBJ2-4 TRBD1 few TRBV20-1 TGCAGTGCTGAGGGACAGGGGGATTCCAAAAACATTCAGTACTTC CSAEGQGDSKNIQYF
TRBJ2-7 NA NA TRBV4-1 TGCGCCAGCAGCCAAGAGCCGGGACGTAGCTACGAGCAGTACTTC CASSQEPGRSYEQYF
TRBJ2-2 TRBD2 once TRBV10-3 TGTGCCATCAGACCGGGGGGGCCTTTCGGGGAGCTGTTTTTT CAIRPGGPFGELFF
TRBJ2-7 NA many TRBV6-1 TGTGCCAGCAGACGAGGGTTGAACGAGCAGTACTTC CASRRGLNEQYF
TRBJ2-5 NA few TRBV10-3 TGTGCCATCAGTGAGTCCCAGGCAGGGCGAGAGACCCAGTACTTC CAISESQAGRETQYF
TRBJ2-3 NA many TRBV20-1 TGCAGTGCTTACAGCGGAGTTGGCACAGATACGCAGTATTTT CSAYSGVGTDTQYF
TRBJ1-6 NA NA TRBV25-1 TGTGCCAGCAGTGCCTATTATAATTCACCCCTCCACTTT CASSAYYNSPLHF
TRBJ2-3 TRBD2 many TRBV7-2 TGTGCCAGCAGGCCACCGGGACTACTCACAGATACGCAGTATTTT CASRPPGLLTDTQYF
TRBJ1-2 TRBD1 few TRBV30 TGTGCCTGGAGGGACAGGCCCCTCTGTGGCTACACCTTC CAWRDRPLCGYTF